This T cell receptor beta chain emerged from a study of cytomegalovirus exposure and HLA in healthy donors. PCR primers comprised 60 Vbeta and 13 Jbeta primers. As handled by the study authors: It was a later analysis that counted 83 million or so unique TCR beta chains, of which roughly 10 million were shared. Here immunoSEQ multiplex PCR was the method, and the copy in TCRdb shows in-frame clones only, minus some. The V and J calls and clone size were taken over from that table, and D and trimming were inferred from the DNA. The data contain 150,000 to 200,000 clones, 75% to 90% of them singletons. This CDR3 spans 12 amino acids. The ends were cut back, 1 base at V and 6 bases at J, with 6 bases in the middle. The germline gives CDR1 LGHNA, CDR2 YSLEER.

The chain is built from TRBV4-3 and TRBJ1-2; D call uncertain. Sequencing used PBMCs. The source is a man between 18 and 29 years old in good health and CMV-seropositive. The CDR3 sequence: CASSQGADGYTF. The CDR3 region has the DNA TGCGCCAGCAGCCAAGGGGCTGATGGCTACACCTTC.